The 19 T cell receptor beta chains given below trace back to one sample, sequenced in a study of tumor-infiltrating lymphocytes in primary liver carcinoma. Total RNA amounting to around 530 ng was the source from which TCR beta cDNA was made with a constant-region primer. Slightly modified ARM-PCR with three nested multiplex PCR rounds yielded TCR beta libraries. Use of TRBV1-TRBV30 forward primers with a C-beta reverse primer characterized the first two PCR rounds, which lasted about 11 cycles each. One entry per CDR3 protein results from TCRdb running MiXCR on the multiplex PCR reads. The sample holds tens of thousands of distinct CDR3 sequences, about three quarters seen once. It was from around 18-30 mg of unsorted bulk tissue that RNA and DNA were co-extracted. The specimen was liver tumor tissue from sampling region 5. Subset of the sample: tumor region T5, tumor centre. These receptors originate from a man aged 40-49 years with primary liver carcinoma and hepatitis B virus infection.

In regard to this clonotype: Sequence at one end of the junction differs from germline and may be a read error. The rearrangement joins TRBV27 to TRBJ2-5, with TRBD1 identical over 9 bases. Germline-derived CDR1 and CDR2 are MNHEY and SMNVEV (reference sequence). The length of the CDR3 is 16 residues. CDR3 protein: CAISLGQGHSQETQYF. The DNA for the CDR3 is TGTGCCATCAGTCTCGGACAGGGGCATTCTCAAGAGACCCAGTACTTC.

The V gene is TRBV11-2, the J gene TRBJ2-5, with D possibly called TRBD1 or TRBD2 (5 bases each). The germline V and J ends were trimmed by 7 bases and 3 bases, with 18 bases remaining between them. This CDR3 contains 15 residues. Germline V lookup: CDR1 SGHAT, CDR2 FQNNGV. CDR3 sequence: CASNPWGIAKETQYF. The CDR3 region has the DNA TGTGCCAGCAACCCTTGGGGGATAGCGAAAGAGACCCAGTACTTC.

Concerning this clonotype: The CDR3 end shows no conserved phenylalanine or tryptophan, and so a read error is likely. The J gene is TRBJ2-3, the V gene TRBV11-2; tentatively, D is TRBD2 (5 bases). CDR3 length: 14 amino acids. Germline CDR1 SGHAT, CDR2 FQNNGV. In DNA form, the CDR3 reads TGTGCTAGCAGCTTAGAGGGCAGCAGAGATACGCAGTATCTT. Amino acids: CASSLEGSRDTQYL.

This clonotype appeared once. A much bigger clone sits one base away, suggesting this may be a read error. J is TRBJ2-2 and V is TRBV30, with 8 bases lining up with TRBD1. This CDR3 is built from 13 residues. Germline lookup yields CDR1 GTSNPN and CDR2 SVGIG (reference sequence). The CDR3 bases are TGTGTCTGGACCTCCGGACAGGGCGGGGAGCTGTTTTTT. Its translation is CVWTSGQGGELFF.

This clonotype was counted only a few times. Its ends do not fully match the called genes, so a read error is possible. The V call is TRBV11-3, the J call TRBJ1-1; the D gene is possibly TRBD1 (6 bases). CDR3 length: 13 amino acids. Per the germline V gene, CDR1 is SGHNT and CDR2 is YENEEA. As DNA, the CDR3 is TGTGCCAGTAGCTTAGTAGGGGGGACTGAGGCTTTCTTT. This gives the protein CASSLVGGTEAFF.

The genes are TRBV11-2 and TRBJ2-7, with D possibly TRBD2 on 6 matching bases. This CDR3 region has 14 residues. Germline loops: CDR1 SGHAT, CDR2 FQNNGV. V shed 8 bases and J shed 4 bases, with 18 bases lying between them. CDR3 sequence (DNA): TGTGCCAGCTCAACCCGGGGGAGAAGATACGAGCAGTACTTC. It yields the protein CASSTRGRRYEQYF.

As for this clonotype: A junction boundary mismatches the germline segment, possibly from a read error. The chain recombines TRBV12-3 or TRBV12-4 with TRBJ2-7; 8 bases align to TRBD2. The CDR3 is 16 amino acids. The CDR3 spells CASSSLTAGAIYKQYF. CDR3 nucleotides: TGTGCCAGCAGTTCCCTCACAGCGGGAGCAATCTACAAGCAGTACTTC.

The table lists this clonotype with a few counts. The chain joins TRBV11-2 to TRBJ2-7; D ambiguous. Germline lookup yields CDR1 SGHAT and CDR2 FQNNGV. CDR3 length: 15 residues. The V and J ends lost 5 bases and 3 bases respectively, with 17 bases between them. CDR3 in DNA: TGTGCCAGCAGCACGGCACCGGGTCCGGGCTACGAGCAGTACTTC. Amino acid sequence: CASSTAPGPGYEQYF.

Of note for this clonotype: The junction shows a germline mismatch at one end, possibly a read error. The chain recombines TRBV6-5 with TRBJ1-2, with 7 nucleotides matching TRBD1. The germline gives CDR1 MNHEY, CDR2 SVGAGI. The CDR3 has 14 amino acids. CDR3 in DNA: TGTGCCAGCAGTGTGCAGGGGGGAAAGGATGGCTACATTTTC. It translates to CASSVQGGKDGYIF.

With regard to this clonotype: Given a much more abundant clone one base away, this may be a read error. V gene TRBV4-2 combines with J gene TRBJ1-5; D may be TRBD1 (6 bases). CDR1 and CDR2 from the germline V gene are LGHNA and YNFKEQ. The CDR3 has 17 residues. CDR3 region: CAGSQDGGGLGNQPQHF. CDR3 DNA: TGTGCCGGCAGCCAAGATGGGGGGGGGCTAGGAAATCAGCCCCAGCATTTT.

The V gene is TRBV6-5, the J gene TRBJ2-1; TRBD2 is a possible D gene (5 bases). Between the trimmed V and J ends, which lost 6 bases and 4 bases, there was a span of 19 bases. The CDR3 spans 16 residues. CDR1 is MNHEY, CDR2 SVGAGI, per germline. CDR3 in amino acids: CASSHTLLELYNEQFF. The CDR3 nucleotides read TGTGCCAGCAGCCACACATTACTAGAGTTGTACAATGAGCAGTTCTTC.

This clonotype was observed once. This may come from a read error, since a much larger clone is one base off. A read error is likely, as this CDR3 ends without the conserved phenylalanine or tryptophan. The chain couples TRBV5-1 to TRBJ1-1; D uncertain. Germline-derived CDR1 and CDR2 are SGHRS and YFSETQ. Trimming cost V 4 bases and J 3 bases, with 13 bases left between them. The CDR3 is 14 residues long. The CDR3 protein is CASSGGVSDTEAFY. The CDR3 DNA reads TGCGCCAGCAGCGGCGGGGTGTCGGACACTGAAGCTTTCTAT.

On this clonotype itself: The germline gene is not matched at one end of the junction; a read error may be the cause. The gene calls are TRBV5-4 and TRBJ2-5, with 8 bases identical to TRBD1. The CDR3 contains 13 residues. CDR1 and CDR2 (germline): SGHNT, YYREEE (reference sequence). CDR3 in amino acids: CTSSRDRQETKYF. In DNA form, the CDR3 reads TGTACCAGCAGCCGGGACAGGCAAGAGACCAAGTACTTC.

This clonotype occurred once. At one end, the junction sequence differs from germline, possibly due to a read error. This chain connects TRBV6-1 to TRBJ2-1; TRBD2 aligns across 8 bases. The CDR3 is made up of 14 amino acids. CDR1 is MNHNS and CDR2 is SASEGT in the germline V gene. The CDR3 DNA is TGTGCCAGCAGTCCCACTAGCGGATACGATGAGCAGTCCTTC. The encoded protein is CASSPTSGYDEQSF.

This clonotype was observed a single time. An end of the junction does not agree with germline; a read error may underlie this. The chain uses TRBV5-1 and TRBJ2-6, with 8 bases fitting TRBD1. Germline V gene data show CDR1 as SGHRS and CDR2 as YFSETQ. CDR3 length: 18 amino acids. The CDR3 here is CPSSLQAGGYSGADVLTF. In DNA, the CDR3 is TGCCCCAGCAGCTTGCAGGCAGGGGGCTACTCTGGGGCCGACGTCCTGACTTTC.

The rearrangement joins TRBV7-9 to TRBJ2-7; D might be TRBD2 (6 bases). The CDR3 runs 12 residues. Trimming pared 5 bases from V and 6 bases from J, leaving 11 bases between. Germline V gene data show CDR1 as SEHNR and CDR2 as FQNEAQ (reference sequence). The CDR3, as DNA: TGTGCCAGCAGCGGACGGGACTGCGAGCAGTACTTC. This encodes CASSGRDCEQYF.

A remark on this clonotype: The junction departs from the called germline gene at one end, perhaps through a read error. This chain links TRBV29-1 with TRBJ1-2; D remains ambiguous. CDR3 length: 12 residues. From germline, CDR1 is SQVTM and CDR2 ANQGSEA. The CDR3 reads CSVADSNYDYTF. In nucleotides, the CDR3 is TGCAGCGTAGCAGATTCCAACTATGACTACACCTTC.

On this clonotype itself: A read error may account for a junction end that differs from germline. The V and J genes are TRBV7-3 and TRBJ2-1; D is unresolved. CDR1 and CDR2 (germline): SGHTA, FQGTGA. The CDR3 sequence is 15 residues long. The CDR3 loop is CANSLFGQSYNEQFF. The CDR3 nucleotides are TGTGCCAACAGCTTATTTGGGCAATCCTACAATGAGCAGTTCTTC.

A note on this clonotype: Relative to the germline gene, one junction end is altered; a read error may explain this. The genes are TRBV28 and TRBJ2-3; possibly TRBD2 for D (6 bases). This CDR3 has 16 amino acids. CDR1 is MDHEN, CDR2 SYDVKM, per germline. CDR3 in amino acids: CASSLWTCTSTDTQYF. The CDR3 nucleotides are TGTGCCAGCAGTTTATGGACATGTACTAGCACAGATACACAGTATTTT.